This TCR beta chain originates from a study of regulatory T cells in long-lasting Graves disease. Turning to the study itself: Antithyroid drugs had been taken under 3 months by newly diagnosed Graves' patients.

Study results and limitations: More public clonotypes were shared by persistent patients (around 2,800) than by new patients (around 990).

Time point specified: newly diagnosed GD, antithyroid drugs for less than 3 months. Construction of the TCR library relied on RNA isolated from PBMCs. An endocrinology department located in Xi'an, China, was where the patients came from. Both iRepertoire HTBI primers and Arm-PCR of CDR3 regions were used to build the TCR beta libraries. TCRdb analysed the multiplex PCR reads with MiXCR anew, one entry per CDR3 protein. Of about 430,000 distinct CDR3 sequences listed, 15% were seen once; the top ten hold around 7.6%. This clonotype was detected many times. As yet, its antigen is unknown. Trimming removed 3 bases from V and 4 bases from J, with 12 bases in between. CDR1 is MDHEN, CDR2 SYDVKM, per germline. This CDR3 is 14 amino acids long. The same data also contributed to another study, on T cells in Graves' hyperthyroidism and ophthalmopathy. That investigation notes: The TCR CDR3 first-round RT-PCR relied on the HTBI primer set.

The source is a woman in her forties with Graves disease. The starting material was peripheral blood mononuclear cells (PBMCs), obtained at new diagnosis, from a patient treated with antithyroid drugs. The V gene is TRBV28, the J gene TRBJ1-2; D gene uncertain. The CDR3 here is CASSLTGPPYGYTF. DNA of the CDR3: TGTGCCAGCAGTTTGACTGGGCCCCCCTATGGCTACACCTTC.